The 6 T cell receptor beta chains reported below all come from one sample, sequenced in a study of naive and memory T cell subsets. Study-level findings and limits: Especially in CD8 cells, naive repertoires contained a few larger clonotypes, possibly CD45RA-re-expressing memory cells.

Two oligonucleotides, mixed equimolar, formed the beta constant-region primer covering TRBC1 and TRBC2. Nested alpha and beta constant-region primers with the SP2 primer drove four PCR rounds on ligated cDNA. Using its own MiXCR run on the UMI-ligation and nested PCR reads, TCRdb lists one record per CDR3 protein. The sample includes some 110,000 distinct CDR3 sequences, around 15% of them seen just once. These TCRs are of unknown antigen specificity. Sequencing used naive CD8+ T cells from blood. These receptors all stem from a human donor in good health.

This clonotype occurred a few times. J is TRBJ2-3 and V is TRBV7-8, with TRBD2 identical over 12 bases. The V gene end was trimmed by 9 bases and the J gene end by 10 bases; junction bases not matched to a gene: 8. CDR1 and CDR2 (germline): SGHVS, FQNEAQ. The CDR3 has 13 amino acids. CDR3 amino acids: CASRLAGVRAQYF. In nucleotides, the CDR3 is TGTGCCAGTCGACTAGCGGGGGTTCGTGCGCAGTATTTT.

The V and J genes are TRBV12-3 or TRBV12-4 and TRBJ2-7; D may be TRBD2 (6 bases). The CDR3 is 14 residues long. Trimming took off 1 base at V and 0 bases at J, with 7 bases between the two ends. The DNA for the CDR3 is TGTGCCAGCAGTTTAGGCGGGGACTCCTACGAGCAGTACTTC. This sequence encodes CASSLGGDSYEQYF.

This clonotype was counted only a few times. The chain uses TRBV29-1 and TRBJ2-1; the D gene is possibly TRBD2 (6 bases). Germline CDR1 reads SQVTM; CDR2 reads ANQGSEA. CDR3 length equals 13 residues. V was clipped by 0 bases and J by 9 bases, with 12 bases between them. The DNA of the CDR3 is TGCAGCGTTGAAGAGCCGGGGGTAGGTGAGCAGTTCTTC. Translation gives CSVEEPGVGEQFF.

This clonotype was seen at least ten times. The V call is TRBV6-1, the J call TRBJ2-3; TRBD2 agrees at 8 bases. Germline lookup yields CDR1 MNHNS and CDR2 SASEGT. The CDR3 totals 21 residues. V lost 2 bases, J lost 0 bases, and 19 bases stayed unmatched. This CDR3 is CASSEPLERGYTYTSTDTQYF. DNA for the CDR3: TGTGCCAGCAGTGAACCCTTGGAGCGGGGGTACACCTATACTAGCACAGATACGCAGTATTTT.

This clonotype was seen at least ten times. The chain has TRBV30 and TRBJ2-7, with 10 bases aligning to TRBD1. CDR1 is GTSNPN and CDR2 is SVGIG in the germline V gene (reference sequence). V was pared by 5 bases and J by 4 bases, with 11 bases of the junction left unmatched. This CDR3 has 15 residues. The CDR3 sequence is CAWESLGDRGYEQYF. CDR3 DNA sequence: TGTGCCTGGGAGTCATTGGGGGACAGGGGTTACGAGCAGTACTTC.

The chain joins TRBV6-6 to TRBJ2-4, with D possibly TRBD1 on 6 matching bases. Germline CDR1 MNHNY, CDR2 SVGAGI (reference sequence). Trimming took off 6 bases at V and 0 bases at J, with 24 bases between the two ends. The CDR3 is 19 amino acids. For the CDR3, the DNA is TGTGCCAGCAGCCCCCGACCGGGACAATTAATACTAGCCAAAAACATTCAGTACTTC. It codes for CASSPRPGQLILAKNIQYF.